Presented here are 21 T cell receptor beta chains from one specimen sequenced in a study of beta chain features in type 1 diabetes. Since all of the isolated RNA was reverse transcribed, expressed TCRB transcripts were what got sequenced. Assay: immunoSEQ multiplex PCR; the TCRdb copy retains only in-frame clones and omits some. The sample carries about 140,000 clones, about 10% recorded once. The sequenced material came from naive CD4+ T cells from blood. The receptors stem from a man in his late teens or twenties in good health.

The rearrangement uses TRBV10-3 and TRBJ2-7; D gene uncertain. Germline V gene sequence: CDR1 ENHRY, CDR2 SYGVKD. Trimming left V 4 bases short and J 7 bases short, with 14 bases between. The CDR3 runs to 13 residues. The CDR3 bases are TGTGCCATCAGTGCAGGTGAAAAAACGGAGCAGTACTTC. Amino acids: CAISAGEKTEQYF.

CDR3 sequence reads: CASSFQDEQFF. CDR3 DNA: TGTGCCAGCAGCTTCCAGGATGAGCAGTTCTTC. This sequence joins TRBV7-2 and TRBJ2-1, with D hard to call. The CDR3 consists of 11 residues. Trimming cost V 3 bases and J 8 bases, with 5 bases left between them. Germline-derived CDR1 and CDR2 are SGHTA and FQGNSA.

In this sample, this clone turned up a few times. The chain's CDR3 is CASSYLAGSHNEQFF. CDR3 sequence (DNA): TGCGCCAGCAGCTATCTAGCGGGGTCTCACAATGAGCAGTTCTTC. The V and J genes are TRBV5-1 and TRBJ2-1; 9 bases fit TRBD2. Germline assignment: CDR1 SGHRS and CDR2 YFSETQ. Unmatched junction bases numbered 6, after V lost 3 bases and J lost 5 bases. The CDR3 sequence is 15 residues long.

This clone was detected many times. The chain has TRBV11-2 and TRBJ2-5; D perhaps matches TRBD1 (5 bases). V lost 4 bases to trimming and J lost 2 bases, with 5 bases between them. This CDR3 has 12 residues. Germline-derived CDR1 and CDR2 are SGHAT and FQNNGV. This CDR3 reads CASSWTQETQYF. CDR3 in DNA: TGTGCCAGCAGCTGGACACAAGAGACCCAGTACTTC.

This clone appeared a few times. The V gene is TRBV13, the J gene TRBJ2-7, with 9 bases fitting TRBD1. CDR1 is PRHDT and CDR2 is FYEKMQ in the germline V gene (reference sequence). The CDR3 runs to 17 residues. Trimming at V came to 0 bases and at J to 2 bases, leaving 8 bases not matched to a gene. This chain's CDR3 is CASSLGFSGTGTYEQYF. CDR3 sequence (DNA): TGTGCCAGCAGCTTAGGATTCTCGGGGACAGGGACCTACGAGCAGTACTTC. The full variable domain, rest sourced from reference TRBV13 and TRBJ2-7, is AAGVIQSPRHLIKEKRETATLKCYPIPRHDTVYWYQQGPGQDPQFLISFYEKMQSDKGSIPDRFSAQQFSDYHSELNMSSLELGDSALYFCASSLGFSGTGTYEQYFGPGTRLTVT.

The table lists this clone with a few counts. CDR3 sequence reads: CASRRLTGDTYNEQFF. DNA of the CDR3: TGTGCCAGCAGACGTCTCACAGGGGATACTTACAATGAGCAGTTCTTC. The gene calls are TRBV7-9 and TRBJ2-1; TRBD1 aligns across 7 bases. This CDR3 region has 16 residues. V trimming: 6 bases; J trimming: 4 bases; junction bases outside the gene matches: 12. The germline V gene encodes CDR1 SEHNR and CDR2 FQNEAQ (reference sequence).

There are a few counts of this clone. J is TRBJ1-2 and V is TRBV19, with D uncertain. CDR1 and CDR2 (germline): LNHDA, SQIVND (reference sequence). CDR3 length: 13 amino acids. Trimming stripped 7 bases from V and 0 bases from J, with 9 bases between. CDR3 region: CASKREANYGYTF. The CDR3 nucleotides read TGTGCCAGTAAAAGGGAGGCTAACTATGGCTACACCTTC.

The chain carries TRBV5-4 and TRBJ1-6; D gene ambiguous. V lost 4 bases and J 13 bases, leaving 27 bases between the germline ends. CDR1 SGHNT and CDR2 YYREEE come from the germline V gene (reference sequence). The CDR3 spans 17 residues. DNA of the CDR3: TGTGCCAGCAGCCAAGATCTGGAGGGCTATCAGCGATACCCCCTCCACTTT. It translates to CASSQDLEGYQRYPLHF. The complete variable domain, with remaining parts taken from reference TRBV5-4 and TRBJ1-6, reads ETGVTQSPTHLIKTRGQQVTLRCSSQSGHNTVSWYQQALGQGPQFIFQYYREEENGRGNFPPRFSGLQFPNYSSELNVNALELDDSALYLCASSQDLEGYQRYPLHFGNGTRLTVT.

The chain couples TRBV5-1 to TRBJ2-7; TRBD2 might be the D (6 bases). The length of the CDR3 is 15 residues. Germline V gene lookup returns CDR1 SGHRS and CDR2 YFSETQ. Trimming removed 0 bases at V and 0 bases at J, with 10 bases between. This CDR3 reads CASSLAVGSSYEQYF. Here the CDR3 DNA reads TGCGCCAGCAGCTTGGCCGTCGGGAGCTCCTACGAGCAGTACTTC.

This clone was detected a few times. The rearrangement joins TRBV21-1 to TRBJ2-7; the DNA was not compared with TRBD1, the D call given in the table. TRBV21-1 is marked as a pseudogene. CDR3 length equals 16 residues. The chain's CDR3 is CASSLGQSSFSYEQYF. Written as DNA, the CDR3 is TGTGCCAGCAGCTTAGGACAGTCTTCCTTCTCCTACGAGCAGTACTTC.

The table lists this clone with many counts. The V call is TRBV15, the J call TRBJ2-5, with 8 bases identical to TRBD1. Unmatched junction bases numbered 7, after V lost 3 bases and J lost 1 base. CDR3 length equals 16 residues. Looked up from germline, CDR1 is LNHNV and CDR2 is YYDKDF (reference sequence). The CDR3 DNA follows: TGTGCCACCAGCAGGCGGAACAGGGGGTCCCAAGAGACCCAGTACTTC. The encoded protein is CATSRRNRGSQETQYF. Full variable domain (outside the CDR3, taken from reference TRBV15 and TRBJ2-5): DAMVIQNPRYQVTQFGKPVTLSCSQTLNHNVMYWYQQKSSQAPKLLFHYYDKDFNNEADTPDNFQSRRPNTSFCFLDIRSPGLGDTAMYLCATSRRNRGSQETQYFGPGTRLLVL.

J is TRBJ1-5 and V is TRBV19; 9 bases are shared with TRBD1. From germline, CDR1 is LNHDA and CDR2 SQIVND (reference sequence). The CDR3 runs to 14 residues. The V gene end was trimmed by 4 bases and the J gene end by 7 bases; junction bases not matched to a gene: 5. As DNA, the CDR3 is TGTGCCAGTAGTAAACAGGGGGCAGAGCAGCCCCAGCATTTT. This gives the protein CASSKQGAEQPQHF.

This clone came up a few times. In DNA, the CDR3 is TGTGCCAGCAGCTTCGTTATAGCGGGATCCACCGGGGAGCTGTTTTTT. Translation gives CASSFVIAGSTGELFF. The J gene is TRBJ2-2, the V gene TRBV11-3; 8 nucleotides match TRBD2. V dropped 3 bases and J dropped 4; count of bases not matched to a gene: 7. The V gene's germline CDR1 is SGHNT and CDR2 YENEEA. This CDR3 is 16 amino acids long. Full variable domain (missing parts from reference TRBV11-3 and TRBJ2-2): EAGVVQSPRYKIIEKKQPVAFWCNPISGHNTLYWYLQNLGQGPELLIRYENEEAVDDSQLPKDRFSAERLKGVDSTLKIQPAELGDSAVYLCASSFVIAGSTGELFFGEGSRLTVL.

The chain employs TRBV6-5 and TRBJ2-5; perhaps TRBD1 as D (6 bases). The tail of the sequence fits TRBJ2-7 better, so the J call may be wrong. The CDR3 runs to 13 residues. Germline V gene sequence: CDR1 MNHEY, CDR2 SVGAGI. CDR3 region: CASSTGTIYEQYF. DNA for the CDR3: TGTGCCAGCAGCACCGGGACAATCTACGAGCAGTACTTC.

J is TRBJ2-5 and V is TRBV7-2; TRBD2 agrees at 8 bases. Germline V lookup: CDR1 SGHTA, CDR2 FQGNSA. The CDR3 contains 15 residues. Trimming removed 3 bases from V and 1 base from J; junction bases left unmatched: 4. The CDR3 coding sequence is TGTGCCAGCAGCTTGTTCGGGGGGGGCCAAGAGACCCAGTACTTC. Amino acid sequence: CASSLFGGGQETQYF.

A few counts support this clone. The V and J genes are TRBV18 and TRBJ2-5; D not resolved. Germline loops: CDR1 KGHSH, CDR2 LQKENI. V shed 2 bases and J shed 5 bases, with 12 bases lying between them. The CDR3 is made up of 14 amino acids. The CDR3 nucleotides are TGTGCCAGCTCACCATCAAGTTTTGAGGAGACCCAGTACTTC. It yields the protein CASSPSSFEETQYF.

This sequence joins TRBV9 and TRBJ2-7, with a possible D match to TRBD1 (6 bases). The CDR3 runs to 14 residues. Trimming stripped 3 bases from V and 6 bases from J, with 16 bases between. Germline CDR1 and CDR2: SGDLS and YYNGEE. As DNA, the CDR3 is TGTGCCAGCAGCGCCAGGACAGTCCCTATCGAGCAGTACTTC. It is translated as CASSARTVPIEQYF.

This chain uses TRBV4-3 with TRBJ2-7; tentatively, D is TRBD1 (6 bases). Looked up from germline, CDR1 is LGHNA and CDR2 is YSLEER. The V end lost 4 bases, the J end lost 4 bases, and 17 bases lay between the germline ends. This CDR3 is 15 amino acids long. The CDR3 protein is CASSPYTGNPYEQYF. The CDR3 nucleotides are TGCGCCAGCAGCCCGTACACAGGGAATCCGTACGAGCAGTACTTC.

The rearrangement uses TRBV9 and TRBJ2-7, with TRBD2 identical over 11 bases. This CDR3 has 17 residues. V lost 0 bases to trimming and J lost 2 bases; unmatched junction nucleotides: 7. Per germline, CDR1 SGDLS and CDR2 YYNGEE. The CDR3 DNA follows: TGTGCCAGCAGCGTAGAGGGTCTAGCGGGGGGTCCCTACGAGCAGTACTTC. Translating it yields CASSVEGLAGGPYEQYF.

At least ten counts were recorded for this clone. This sequence joins TRBV29-1 and TRBJ1-2, with 7 bases lining up with TRBD1. Germline CDR1 and CDR2: SQVTM and ANQGSEA. After removal of 4 bases from V and 8 bases from J, the junction contained 7 bases not matched to a gene. The CDR3 length is 12 residues. DNA of the CDR3: TGCAGCGTTGCCGGGCAGGGGGGCGGCTACACCTTC. Translation: CSVAGQGGGYTF. The whole variable domain, remainder taken from reference TRBV29-1 and TRBJ1-2, is SAVISQKPSRDICQRGTSLTIQCQVDSQVTMMFWYRQQPGQSLTLIATANQGSEATYESGFVIDKFPISRPNLTFSTLTVSNMSPEDSSIYLCSVAGQGGGYTFGSGTRLTVV.

There are a few counts of this clone. V usage is TRBV7-2 and J usage is TRBJ2-5; tentatively, D is TRBD2 (6 bases). Looked up from germline, CDR1 is SGHTA and CDR2 is FQGNSA. V shed 5 bases and J shed 4 bases, with 14 bases lying between them. This CDR3 has 14 amino acids. CDR3 coding DNA: TGTGCCAGCAGCATAGTTAGCGGAAGAGAGACCCAGTACTTC. Residues: CASSIVSGRETQYF.